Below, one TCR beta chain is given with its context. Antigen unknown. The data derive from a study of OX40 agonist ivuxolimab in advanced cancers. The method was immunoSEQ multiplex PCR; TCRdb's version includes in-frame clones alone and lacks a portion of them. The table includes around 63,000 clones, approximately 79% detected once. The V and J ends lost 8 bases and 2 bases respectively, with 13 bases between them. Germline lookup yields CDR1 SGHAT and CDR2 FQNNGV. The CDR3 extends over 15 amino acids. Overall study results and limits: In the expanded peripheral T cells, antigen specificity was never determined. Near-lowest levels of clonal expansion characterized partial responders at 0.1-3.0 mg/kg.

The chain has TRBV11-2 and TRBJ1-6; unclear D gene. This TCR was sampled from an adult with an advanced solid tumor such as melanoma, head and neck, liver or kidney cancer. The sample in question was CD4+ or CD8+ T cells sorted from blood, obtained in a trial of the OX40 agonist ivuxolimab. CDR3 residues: CASSFGSAYNSPLHF. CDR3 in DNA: TGTGCCAGCTCCTTCGGTAGCGCCTATAATTCACCCCTCCACTTT. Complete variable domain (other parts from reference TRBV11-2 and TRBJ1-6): EAGVAQSPRYKIIEKRQSVAFWCNPISGHATLYWYQQILGQGPKLLIQFQNNGVVDDSQLPKDRFSAERLKGVDSTLKIQPAKLEDSAVYLCASSFGSAYNSPLHFGNGTRLTVT.